These 21 T cell receptor beta chains share one sample of origin, sequenced in a study of blood T cell repertoires in COVID-19. Profiled with immunoSEQ multiplex PCR; TCRdb holds only in-frame clones, not every one. The sample lists approximately 260,000 clones, around 84% occurring once. Specimen: PBMCs or T cells enriched from blood (not recorded which). The receptors here all came from a woman in her 50s who had been exposed to COVID-19.

The V gene is TRBV3-1 (or the pseudogene TRBV3-2), the J gene TRBJ2-5; a possible D gene is TRBD2 (6 bases). This CDR3 is 15 amino acids long. Germline lookup yields CDR1 LGHDT and CDR2 YNNKEL (reference sequence). The V gene lost 4 bases and the J gene lost 1 base, with 13 bases spanning the gap. The chain's CDR3 is CASSLPSALQETQYF. CDR3 nucleotides: TGTGCCAGCAGCCTCCCTAGCGCCCTCCAAGAGACCCAGTACTTC.

The CDR3 region is CASSRTRGTMTGNTEAFF. The CDR3 bases are TGTGCCAGCAGCCGAACCAGGGGGACCATGACGGGCAACACTGAAGCTTTCTTT. The chain recombines TRBV3-1 (or the pseudogene TRBV3-2) with TRBJ1-1; 7 bases are shared with TRBD1. CDR3 length equals 18 residues. Looked up from germline, CDR1 is LGHDT and CDR2 is YNNKEL (reference sequence). J lost 2 bases, V lost 4 bases, and 16 bases had no gene match.

This chain joins TRBV6-2 or TRBV6-3 and TRBJ2-7; possible D gene TRBD2, 5 bases. The CDR3 has 13 residues. The germline CDR1 and CDR2 sequences are MNHEY and SVGEGT. V dropped 5 bases and J dropped 6 bases, with 14 bases sitting between them. Here the CDR3 reads CASSLRWETEQYF. The DNA of the CDR3 is TGTGCCAGCAGTCTCCGGTGGGAGACCGAGCAGTACTTC.

In this sample, this clone turned up a few times. The rearrangement uses TRBV27 and TRBJ1-1, with D uncertain. CDR3 length equals 13 residues. V lost 5 bases and J 3 bases, leaving 10 bases between the germline ends. Germline V gene sequence: CDR1 MNHEY, CDR2 SMNVEV (reference sequence). CDR3 amino acids: CASSPASDTEAFF. In DNA form, the CDR3 reads TGTGCCAGCAGTCCCGCCTCGGACACTGAAGCTTTCTTT.

The J gene is TRBJ1-2, the V gene TRBV6-2 or TRBV6-3; D not certain. This CDR3 is built from 16 residues. V lost 0 bases and J lost 4, with 15 bases in between. Germline V gives CDR1 MNHEY, CDR2 SVGEGT. CDR3 sequence (DNA): TGTGCCAGCAGTTACTCGAGTAGCAGACTCTTCTATGGCTACACCTTC. Amino acid sequence: CASSYSSSRLFYGYTF.

The chain has TRBV7-8 and TRBJ1-4; D might be TRBD1 (5 bases). The CDR3 loop spans 18 amino acids. Trimming shortened V by 2 bases and J by 1 base, and 17 bases separated the two germline ends. In germline, CDR1 is SGHVS, CDR2 FQNEAQ. The CDR3 DNA sequence: TGTGCCAGCAGCTTACGTTTAGCCCAGGGCAGAACTAATGAAAAACTGTTTTTT. Translating it yields CASSLRLAQGRTNEKLFF.

The J gene is TRBJ1-5, the V gene TRBV28; D unresolved. The germline gives CDR1 MDHEN, CDR2 SYDVKM. V was shortened by 2 bases and J by 4 bases, with 9 bases between the two germline ends. The CDR3 is made up of 14 amino acids. The CDR3 spells CASSLLPGNQPQHF. CDR3 in DNA: TGTGCCAGCAGTTTACTCCCAGGAAATCAGCCCCAGCATTTT.

The chain has TRBV19 and TRBJ1-6, with 11 nucleotides matching TRBD1. The CDR3 has 14 residues. J was trimmed by 14 bases and V by 7 bases; bases with no gene match: 10. Germline V gene sequence: CDR1 LNHDA, CDR2 SQIVND (reference sequence). CDR3 amino acids: CASMGQGGSRTLHF. CDR3 DNA sequence: TGTGCCAGTATGGGACAGGGGGGCTCTAGGACCCTCCACTTT.

The gene calls are TRBV10-3 and TRBJ1-1; D gene unclear. Germline values: CDR1 ENHRY, CDR2 SYGVKD. The CDR3 is 13 amino acids. Trimming shortened V by 5 bases and J by 1 base, and 8 bases separated the two germline ends. The CDR3 coding sequence is TGTGCCATCAGTCTCCAGGAGAACACTGAAGCTTTCTTT. Translating it yields CAISLQENTEAFF.

This chain links TRBV27 with TRBJ1-1, with TRBD1 as a possible D gene (5 bases). Germline V gene sequence: CDR1 MNHEY, CDR2 SMNVEV (reference sequence). The V end lost 2 bases, the J end lost 4 bases, and 14 bases lay between the germline ends. The CDR3 contains 15 residues. CDR3 coding DNA: TGTGCCAGCAGTTTAGTGGGGAGCGGGGGCACTGAAGCTTTCTTT. Its translation is CASSLVGSGGTEAFF.

This clone was detected only a few times. The chain is built from TRBV2 and TRBJ2-2; D might be TRBD2 (5 bases). The CDR3 is 14 residues long. Germline CDR1 SNHLY, CDR2 FYNNEI. The V and J ends lost 8 bases and 6 bases respectively, with 16 bases between them. The CDR3 here is CASSSSMFSGELFF. The CDR3 nucleotides are TGTGCCAGCTCATCTAGCATGTTTTCCGGGGAGCTGTTTTTT. Combining the CDR3 with reference TRBV2 and TRBJ2-2 gives the whole variable domain EPEVTQTPSHQVTQMGQEVILRCVPISNHLYFYWYRQILGQKVEFLVSFYNNEISEKSEIFDDQFSVERPDGSNFTLKIRSTKLEDSAMYFCASSSSMFSGELFFGEGSRLTVL.

The chain links TRBV9 to TRBJ2-7, with TRBD2 identical over 10 bases. The germline V gene has CDR1 SGDLS and CDR2 YYNGEE. With V trimmed by 1 base and J by 6 bases, 7 bases remained unmatched. CDR3 length: 15 amino acids. The CDR3 loop is CASSVFSGGLSEQYF. Written as DNA, the CDR3 is TGTGCCAGCAGCGTATTTAGCGGGGGGCTTTCCGAGCAGTACTTC.

This clone is a singleton in its sample. The chain couples TRBV19 to TRBJ1-5, with D unclear. Germline V gene lookup returns CDR1 LNHDA and CDR2 SQIVND (reference sequence). V lost 7 bases and J 1 base, leaving 11 bases between the germline ends. CDR3 length: 14 residues. The DNA for the CDR3 is TGTGCCAGTACCTCGTTAGTGAGCAATCAGCCCCAGCATTTT. It yields the protein CASTSLVSNQPQHF.

In its sample, this clone ranks as medium-sized. The chain has TRBV30 and TRBJ1-2, with TRBD1 matching 9 bases. V dropped 3 bases and J dropped 6; count of bases not matched to a gene: 11. Germline assignment: CDR1 GTSNPN and CDR2 SVGIG (reference sequence). The CDR3 has 15 residues. The chain's CDR3 is CAWSPGTGQGDGYTF. The CDR3 nucleotides are TGTGCCTGGAGCCCAGGGACAGGGCAAGGGGATGGCTACACCTTC.

This clone was picked up one time. The V and J genes are TRBV13 and TRBJ1-1; D unresolved. The germline CDR1 and CDR2 sequences are PRHDT and FYEKMQ (reference sequence). The CDR3 contains 13 residues. The V end was cut by 2 bases, the J end by 3 bases, with 7 bases between. CDR3 protein: CASSLSPHTEAFF. DNA of the CDR3: TGTGCCAGCAGCTTATCTCCTCACACTGAAGCTTTCTTT.

J is TRBJ1-1 and V is TRBV9; weak D call: TRBD1 (6 bases). Germline CDR1 is SGDLS and CDR2 is YYNGEE. The CDR3 runs to 16 residues. V was trimmed by 3 bases and J by 7 bases, leaving 22 bases between them. The CDR3 here is CASSGGARGPSGEAFF. The CDR3 DNA reads TGTGCCAGCAGCGGAGGGGCCAGGGGTCCAAGCGGTGAAGCTTTCTTT.

This clone was recorded once. The chain links TRBV4-1 to TRBJ2-5; D may be TRBD2 (7 bases). There are 15 residues in the CDR3. V was shortened by 4 bases and J by 4 bases, with 16 bases between the two germline ends. Germline assignment: CDR1 MGHRA and CDR2 YSYEKL. The CDR3 is CASSLEGGRGETQYF. CDR3 nucleotide sequence: TGCGCCAGCAGCCTGGAAGGGGGGAGGGGAGAGACCCAGTACTTC.

The chain uses TRBV4-3 and TRBJ2-1; TRBD2 matches at 9 bases. J was trimmed by 7 bases and V by 4 bases; bases with no gene match: 2. This CDR3 has 13 residues. From germline, CDR1 is LGHNA and CDR2 YSLEER. Written as DNA, the CDR3 is TGCGCCAGCAGCCGAGGACTAGCGAATGAGCAGTTCTTC. Translated: CASSRGLANEQFF.

The chain couples TRBV5-1 to TRBJ2-3, with D possibly being TRBD1 or TRBD2 (10 bases each). The CDR3 contains 19 residues. Looked up from germline, CDR1 is SGHRS and CDR2 is YFSETQ. Trimming stripped 4 bases from V and 3 bases from J, with 27 bases between. This CDR3 reads CASSKDRGNVGLATDTQYF. Here the CDR3 DNA reads TGCGCCAGCAGCAAGGACAGGGGGAATGTGGGACTAGCGACAGATACGCAGTATTTT.

The chain combines TRBV11-2 with TRBJ2-2; TRBD2 is a possible D gene (5 bases). The germline V and J ends were trimmed by 4 bases and 1 base, with 7 bases remaining between them. CDR3 length: 14 amino acids. The germline CDR1 and CDR2 sequences are SGHAT and FQNNGV. CDR3 sequence: CASSWRVNTGELFF. The CDR3 DNA follows: TGTGCCAGCAGCTGGCGGGTGAACACCGGGGAGCTGTTTTTT. Variable domain in full (rest from reference TRBV11-2 and TRBJ2-2): EAGVAQSPRYKIIEKRQSVAFWCNPISGHATLYWYQQILGQGPKLLIQFQNNGVVDDSQLPKDRFSAERLKGVDSTLKIQPAKLEDSAVYLCASSWRVNTGELFFGEGSRLTVL.

This clone was counted many times. The chain links TRBV27 to TRBJ2-7; 8 nucleotides align to TRBD1. The CDR3 has 13 residues. In germline, CDR1 is MNHEY, CDR2 SMNVEV (reference sequence). The J segment lost 2 bases and the V segment lost 6 bases, leaving 3 bases of the junction unmatched. The CDR3 protein is CASRRQGPYEQYF. The DNA of the CDR3 is TGTGCCAGCAGACGACAGGGGCCCTACGAGCAGTACTTC.